A single sample gave rise to the 9 T cell receptor beta chains below, sequenced in a study of T cell responses to AZD1222 COVID-19 vaccine. TCRdb keeps only in-frame clones here, not all; method: immunoSEQ multiplex PCR. Of some 140,000 clones in the sample, 92% were seen once. The sequences come from peripheral blood, collected on day 0 of AZD1222 vaccination. Receptors were obtained from an adult in good health.

The rearrangement joins TRBV19 to TRBJ1-1, with a tentative D call TRBD1 (5 bases). The CDR3 runs to 16 residues. Looked up from germline, CDR1 is LNHDA and CDR2 is SQIVND (reference sequence). Between the trimmed V and J ends, which lost 7 bases and 3 bases, there was a span of 21 bases. The CDR3 nucleotides are TGTGCCAGTAAGGGTGGGGGGAGGTATGGTGACACTGAAGCTTTCTTT. Residues: CASKGGGRYGDTEAFF.

The chain joins TRBV29-1 to TRBJ1-4, with D uncertain. V was trimmed by 4 bases and J by 5 bases, leaving 8 bases between them. The CDR3 runs to 12 residues. CDR1 SQVTM and CDR2 ANQGSEA come from the germline V gene. The CDR3 DNA is TGCAGCGTTGGCGGACCAAATGAAAAACTGTTTTTT. It yields the protein CSVGGPNEKLFF. Filled out from reference TRBV29-1 and TRBJ1-4, the complete variable domain reads SAVISQKPSRDICQRGTSLTIQCQVDSQVTMMFWYRQQPGQSLTLIATANQGSEATYESGFVIDKFPISRPNLTFSTLTVSNMSPEDSSIYLCSVGGPNEKLFFGSGTQLSVL.

The chain is built from TRBV5-6 and TRBJ1-5; D is undetermined. The ends were cut back, 0 bases at V and 0 bases at J, with 7 bases in the middle. This CDR3 comprises 15 residues. Germline-derived CDR1 and CDR2 are SGHDT and YYEEEE. CDR3 in amino acids: CASSLGAYSNQPQHF. DNA for the CDR3: TGTGCCAGCAGCTTGGGGGCATATAGCAATCAGCCCCAGCATTTT.

The chain recombines TRBV28 with TRBJ1-5; tentative D call: TRBD1 (5 bases). Germline CDR1 MDHEN, CDR2 SYDVKM. Trimming took 6 bases from V and 0 from J, leaving 21 bases between them. The CDR3 has 18 amino acids. CDR3 DNA sequence: TGTGCCAGCAGAAAAGTGGGGGGATCCGGTTTTAGCAATCAGCCCCAGCATTTT. This codes for CASRKVGGSGFSNQPQHF.

CDR3 in DNA: TGTGCCAGCAGTTTAGCCCGGGGGCAGTACTTC. This translates into CASSLARGQYF. This chain connects TRBV12-3 or TRBV12-4 to TRBJ2-7, with D perhaps matching TRBD2 (5 bases). CDR3 size: 11 residues. Trimming left V 0 bases short and J 9 bases short, with 6 bases between.

This rearrangement joins TRBV19 to TRBJ2-7; 11 bases agree with TRBD2. The CDR3 is 17 amino acids. The V gene's germline CDR1 is LNHDA and CDR2 SQIVND (reference sequence). The V segment lost 3 bases and the J segment 4 bases; nucleotides outside the gene matches: 11. The CDR3 loop reads CASSISLAGGLRYEQYF. CDR3 bases: TGTGCCAGTAGTATCAGCCTAGCGGGAGGACTTCGGTACGAGCAGTACTTC.

The chain carries TRBV12-3 or TRBV12-4 and TRBJ1-3; D is ambiguous. The V end was cut by 3 bases, the J end by 4 bases, with 4 bases between. The CDR3 length is 12 residues. The CDR3 sequence: CASSLFGNTIYF. CDR3 nucleotides: TGTGCCAGCAGTTTGTTCGGAAACACCATATATTTT.

The V gene is TRBV14, the J gene TRBJ2-7; 7 bases align to TRBD2. This CDR3 contains 13 residues. CDR1 is SGHDN, CDR2 FVKESK, per germline. Trimming removed 1 base from V and 3 bases from J; junction bases left unmatched: 0. The chain's CDR3 is CASSQAGGYEQYF. The CDR3 coding sequence is TGTGCCAGCAGCCAAGCGGGAGGCTACGAGCAGTACTTC.

CDR3 coding DNA: TGCGCCAGCAGCCACACGGGACAGGGCCCCTACGAGCAGTACTTC. Its protein is CASSHTGQGPYEQYF. J is TRBJ2-7 and V is TRBV4-1; 9 bases align to TRBD1. Germline V gives CDR1 MGHRA, CDR2 YSYEKL. This CDR3 contains 15 residues. The V and J ends lost 3 bases and 2 bases, in that order; junction bases with no gene match: 5.